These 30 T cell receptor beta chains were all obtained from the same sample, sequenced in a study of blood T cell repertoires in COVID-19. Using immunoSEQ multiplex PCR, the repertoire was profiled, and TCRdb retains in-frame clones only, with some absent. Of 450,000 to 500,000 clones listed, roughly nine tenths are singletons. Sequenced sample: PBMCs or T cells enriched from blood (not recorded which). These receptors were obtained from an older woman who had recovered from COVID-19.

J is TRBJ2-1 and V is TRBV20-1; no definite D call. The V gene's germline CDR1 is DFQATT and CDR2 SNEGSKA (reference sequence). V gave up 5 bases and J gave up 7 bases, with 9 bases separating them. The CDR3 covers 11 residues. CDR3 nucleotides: TGCAGTGCTGTGACAAAGAATGAGCAGTTCTTC. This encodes CSAVTKNEQFF.

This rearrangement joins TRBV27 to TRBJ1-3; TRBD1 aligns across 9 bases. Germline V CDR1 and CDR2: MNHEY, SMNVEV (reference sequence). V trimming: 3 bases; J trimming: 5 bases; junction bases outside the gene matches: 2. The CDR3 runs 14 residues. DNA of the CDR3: TGTGCCAGCAGTTTGACAGGGGGGAGAAACACCATATATTTT. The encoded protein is CASSLTGGRNTIYF.

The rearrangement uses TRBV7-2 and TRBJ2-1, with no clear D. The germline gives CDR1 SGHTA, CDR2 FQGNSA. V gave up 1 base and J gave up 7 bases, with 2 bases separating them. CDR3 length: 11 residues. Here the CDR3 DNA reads TGTGCCAGCAGCTTAGTAAATGAGCAGTTCTTC. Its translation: CASSLVNEQFF.

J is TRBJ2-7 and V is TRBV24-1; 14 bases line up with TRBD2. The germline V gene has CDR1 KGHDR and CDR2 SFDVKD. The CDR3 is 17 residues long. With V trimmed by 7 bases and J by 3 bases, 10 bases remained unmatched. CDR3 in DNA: TGTGCCACCAGCCCGGGCCCGACTAGCGGGGGGGACTACGAGCAGTACTTC. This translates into CATSPGPTSGGDYEQYF.

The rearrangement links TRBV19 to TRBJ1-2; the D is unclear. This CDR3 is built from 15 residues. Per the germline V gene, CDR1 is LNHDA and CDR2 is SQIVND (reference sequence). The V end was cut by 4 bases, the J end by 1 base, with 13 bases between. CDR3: CASSKVGSDNYGYTF. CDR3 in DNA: TGTGCCAGTAGTAAAGTCGGGTCAGATAACTATGGCTACACCTTC.

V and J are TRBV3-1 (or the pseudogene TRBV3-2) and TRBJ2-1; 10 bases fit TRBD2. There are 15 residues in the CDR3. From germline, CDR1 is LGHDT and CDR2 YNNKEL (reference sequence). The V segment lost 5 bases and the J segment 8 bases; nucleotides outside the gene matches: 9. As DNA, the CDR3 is TGTGCCAGCAGCGCCGGGAGCGGGGGGGCCTATGAGCAGTTCTTC. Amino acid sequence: CASSAGSGGAYEQFF.

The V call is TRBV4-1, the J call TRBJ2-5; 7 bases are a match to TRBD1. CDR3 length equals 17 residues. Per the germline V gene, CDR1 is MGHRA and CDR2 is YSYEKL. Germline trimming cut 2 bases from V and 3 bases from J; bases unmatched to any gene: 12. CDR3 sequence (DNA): TGCGCCAGCAGCCAACCCAGGGGGAAACAGGGAAAAGAGACCCAGTACTTC. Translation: CASSQPRGKQGKETQYF.

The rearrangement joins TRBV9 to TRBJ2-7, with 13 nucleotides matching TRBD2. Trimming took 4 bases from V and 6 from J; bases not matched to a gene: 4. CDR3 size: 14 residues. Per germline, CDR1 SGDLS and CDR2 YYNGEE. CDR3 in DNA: TGTGCCAGCAGCCCCTGGACTAGCGGGGGCGAGCAGTACTTC. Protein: CASSPWTSGGEQYF.

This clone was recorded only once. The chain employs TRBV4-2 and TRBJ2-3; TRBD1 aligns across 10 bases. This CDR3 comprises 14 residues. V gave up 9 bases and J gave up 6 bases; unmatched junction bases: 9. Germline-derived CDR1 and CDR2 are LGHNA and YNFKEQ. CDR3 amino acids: CASGQGDGWDTQYF. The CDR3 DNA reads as TGTGCCAGTGGACAGGGGGATGGTTGGGATACGCAGTATTTT.

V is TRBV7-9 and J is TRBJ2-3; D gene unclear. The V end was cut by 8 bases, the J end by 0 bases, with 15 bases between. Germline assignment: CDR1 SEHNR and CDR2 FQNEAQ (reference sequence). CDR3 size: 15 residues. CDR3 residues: CASPPRSPSTDTQYF. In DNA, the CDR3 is TGTGCCAGCCCTCCCAGGTCCCCTAGCACAGATACGCAGTATTTT.

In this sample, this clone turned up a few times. The CDR3 loop is CASSSPDILYGYTF. CDR3 in DNA: TGTGCCAGCAGTTCACCGGACATCCTCTATGGCTACACCTTC. The chain couples TRBV28 to TRBJ1-2, with a tentative D call TRBD1 (5 bases). Germline lookup yields CDR1 MDHEN and CDR2 SYDVKM. V lost 4 bases and J 4 bases, leaving 13 bases between the germline ends. This CDR3 contains 14 residues.

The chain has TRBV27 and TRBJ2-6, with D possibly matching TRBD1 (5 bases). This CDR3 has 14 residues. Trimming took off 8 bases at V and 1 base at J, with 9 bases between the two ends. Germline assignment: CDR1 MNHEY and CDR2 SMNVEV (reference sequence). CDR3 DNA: TGTGCCAGCTTACAGGTTTCTGGGGCCAACGTCCTGACTTTC. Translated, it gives CASLQVSGANVLTF.

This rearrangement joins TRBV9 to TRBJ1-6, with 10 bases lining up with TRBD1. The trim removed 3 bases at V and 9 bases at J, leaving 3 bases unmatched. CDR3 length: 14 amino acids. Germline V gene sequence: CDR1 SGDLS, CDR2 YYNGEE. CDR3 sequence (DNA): TGTGCCAGCAGCGAGCGGACAGGGGGTTCACCCCTCCACTTT. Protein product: CASSERTGGSPLHF.

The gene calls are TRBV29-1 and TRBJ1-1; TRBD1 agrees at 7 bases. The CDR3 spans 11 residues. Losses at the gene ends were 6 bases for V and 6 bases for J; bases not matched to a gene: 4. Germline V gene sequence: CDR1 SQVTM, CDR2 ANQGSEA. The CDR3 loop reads CSVRQGAEAFF. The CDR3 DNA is TGCAGCGTACGACAGGGCGCTGAAGCTTTCTTT.

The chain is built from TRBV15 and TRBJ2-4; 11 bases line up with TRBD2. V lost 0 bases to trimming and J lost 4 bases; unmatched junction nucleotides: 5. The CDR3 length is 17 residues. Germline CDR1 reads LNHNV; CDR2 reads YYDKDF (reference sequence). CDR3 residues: CATSRDLGLAGKNIQYF. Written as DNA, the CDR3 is TGTGCCACCAGCAGAGATTTAGGACTAGCGGGTAAAAACATTCAGTACTTC.

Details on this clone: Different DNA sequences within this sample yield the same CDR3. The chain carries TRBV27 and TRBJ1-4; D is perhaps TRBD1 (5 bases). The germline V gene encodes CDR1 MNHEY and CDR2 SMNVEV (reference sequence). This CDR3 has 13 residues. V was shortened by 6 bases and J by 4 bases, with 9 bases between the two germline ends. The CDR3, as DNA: TGTGCCAGCAGAACAGGTGGTAATGAAAAACTGTTTTTT. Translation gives CASRTGGNEKLFF.

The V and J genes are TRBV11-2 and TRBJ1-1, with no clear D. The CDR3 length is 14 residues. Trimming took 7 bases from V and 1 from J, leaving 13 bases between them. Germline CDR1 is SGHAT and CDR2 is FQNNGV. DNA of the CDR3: TGTGCCAGCACCATAGGTTTAGCGAACACTGAAGCTTTCTTT. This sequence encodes CASTIGLANTEAFF. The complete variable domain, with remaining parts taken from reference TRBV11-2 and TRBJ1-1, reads EAGVAQSPRYKIIEKRQSVAFWCNPISGHATLYWYQQILGQGPKLLIQFQNNGVVDDSQLPKDRFSAERLKGVDSTLKIQPAKLEDSAVYLCASTIGLANTEAFFGQGTRLTVV.

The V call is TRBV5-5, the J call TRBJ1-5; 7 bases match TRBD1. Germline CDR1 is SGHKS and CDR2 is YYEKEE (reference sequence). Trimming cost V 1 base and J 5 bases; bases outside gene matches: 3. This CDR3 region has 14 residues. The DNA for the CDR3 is TGTGCCAGCAGCTTGTCGGGGACAGATCAGCCCCAGCATTTT. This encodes CASSLSGTDQPQHF.

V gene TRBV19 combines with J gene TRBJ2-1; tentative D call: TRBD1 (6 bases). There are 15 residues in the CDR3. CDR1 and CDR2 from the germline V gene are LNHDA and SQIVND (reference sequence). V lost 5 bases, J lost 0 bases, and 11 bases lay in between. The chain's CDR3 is CASSQGPSSYNEQFF. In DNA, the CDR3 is TGTGCCAGTAGTCAGGGGCCGTCCTCCTACAATGAGCAGTTCTTC.

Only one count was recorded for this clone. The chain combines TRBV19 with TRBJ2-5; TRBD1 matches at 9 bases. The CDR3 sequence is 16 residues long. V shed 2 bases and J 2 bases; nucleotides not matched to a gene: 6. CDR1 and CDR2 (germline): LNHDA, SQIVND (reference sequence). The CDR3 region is CASSIQGTGSQETQYF. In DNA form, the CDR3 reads TGTGCCAGTAGTATACAAGGGACAGGGTCACAAGAGACCCAGTACTTC.

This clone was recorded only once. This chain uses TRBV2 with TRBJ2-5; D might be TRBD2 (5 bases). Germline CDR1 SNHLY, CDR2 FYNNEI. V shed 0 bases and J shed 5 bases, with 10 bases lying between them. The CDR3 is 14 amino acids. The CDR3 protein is CASSEATGKETQYF. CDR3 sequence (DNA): TGTGCCAGCAGTGAAGCGACGGGGAAGGAGACCCAGTACTTC. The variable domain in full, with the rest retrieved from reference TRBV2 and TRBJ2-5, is EPEVTQTPSHQVTQMGQEVILRCVPISNHLYFYWYRQILGQKVEFLVSFYNNEISEKSEIFDDQFSVERPDGSNFTLKIRSTKLEDSAMYFCASSEATGKETQYFGPGTRLLVL.

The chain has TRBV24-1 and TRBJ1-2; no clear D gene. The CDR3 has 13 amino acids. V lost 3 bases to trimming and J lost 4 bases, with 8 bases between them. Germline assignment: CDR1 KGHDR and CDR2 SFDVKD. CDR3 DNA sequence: TGTGCCACCAGTGATGACGGAGTCTATGGCTACACCTTC. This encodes CATSDDGVYGYTF.

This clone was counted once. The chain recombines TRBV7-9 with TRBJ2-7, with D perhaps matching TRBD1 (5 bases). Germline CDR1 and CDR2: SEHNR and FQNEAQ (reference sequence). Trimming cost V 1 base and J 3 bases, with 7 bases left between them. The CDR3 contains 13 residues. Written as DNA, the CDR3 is TGTGCCAGCAGCTTAGAGCAGGGCTACGAGCAGTACGTC. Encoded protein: CASSLEQGYEQYV.

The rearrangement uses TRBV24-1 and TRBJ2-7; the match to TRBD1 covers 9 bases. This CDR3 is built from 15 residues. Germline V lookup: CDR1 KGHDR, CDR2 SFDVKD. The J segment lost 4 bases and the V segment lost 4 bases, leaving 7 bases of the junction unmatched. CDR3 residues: CATSEHGTGPYEQYF. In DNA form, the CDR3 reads TGTGCCACCAGTGAGCATGGGACAGGGCCTTACGAGCAGTACTTC.

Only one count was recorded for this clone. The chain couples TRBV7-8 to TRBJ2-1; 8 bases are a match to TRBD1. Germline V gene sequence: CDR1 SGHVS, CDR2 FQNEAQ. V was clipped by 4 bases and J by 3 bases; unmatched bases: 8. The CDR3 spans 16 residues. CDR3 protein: CASSSISGQDYNEQFF. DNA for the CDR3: TGTGCCAGCAGCTCAATCTCGGGACAGGACTACAATGAGCAGTTCTTC.

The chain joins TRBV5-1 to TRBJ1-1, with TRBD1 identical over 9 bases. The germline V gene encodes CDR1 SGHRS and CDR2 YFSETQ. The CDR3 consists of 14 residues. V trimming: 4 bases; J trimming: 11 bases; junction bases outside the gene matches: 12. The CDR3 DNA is TGCGCCAGCAGCCTCCTCGGGACAGGGAGCGTCGCTTTCTTT. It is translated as CASSLLGTGSVAFF.

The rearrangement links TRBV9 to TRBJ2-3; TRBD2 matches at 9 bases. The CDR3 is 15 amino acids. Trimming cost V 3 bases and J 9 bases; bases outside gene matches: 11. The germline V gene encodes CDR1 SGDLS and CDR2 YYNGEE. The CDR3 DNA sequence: TGTGCCAGCAGCGCACTAGCGGGCCAATGGGGAACGCAGTATTTT. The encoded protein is CASSALAGQWGTQYF.

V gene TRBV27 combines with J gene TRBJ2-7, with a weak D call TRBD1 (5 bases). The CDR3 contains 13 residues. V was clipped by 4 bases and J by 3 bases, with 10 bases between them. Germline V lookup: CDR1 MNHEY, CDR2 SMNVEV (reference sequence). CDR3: CASSWAGNYEQYF. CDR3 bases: TGTGCCAGCAGTTGGGCAGGGAACTACGAGCAGTACTTC.

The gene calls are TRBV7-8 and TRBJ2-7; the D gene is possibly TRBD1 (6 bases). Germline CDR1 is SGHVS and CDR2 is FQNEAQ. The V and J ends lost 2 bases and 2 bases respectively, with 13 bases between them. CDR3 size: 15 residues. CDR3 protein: CASSLSPQGTYEQYV. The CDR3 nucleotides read TGTGCCAGCAGCTTAAGTCCCCAGGGGACCTACGAGCAGTACGTC.

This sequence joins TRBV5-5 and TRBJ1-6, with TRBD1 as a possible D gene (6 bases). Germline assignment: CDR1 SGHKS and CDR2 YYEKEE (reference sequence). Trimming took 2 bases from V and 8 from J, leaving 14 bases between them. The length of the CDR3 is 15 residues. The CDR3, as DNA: TGTGCCAGCAGCTTTCAAGGGGCAGGGGATTCACCCCTCCACTTT. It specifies CASSFQGAGDSPLHF.